Listed here is a single TCR beta chain. These data are taken from a study of T cell changes during pregnancy in multiple sclerosis. Germline CDR1 ENHRY, CDR2 SYGVKD. CDR3 length: 16 residues. Unmatched junction bases numbered 9, after V lost 4 bases and J lost 5 bases. Using immunoSEQ multiplex PCR, the repertoire was profiled, and TCRdb retains in-frame clones only, with some absent. The data show about 110,000 clones, with 91% seen just once and around 1.6% held by the top ten. This material consisted of peripheral blood, taken before pregnancy. This TCR derives from a female donor with multiple sclerosis, enrolled in a pregnancy study. The chain is built from TRBV10-3 and TRBJ2-2, with 8 bases that match TRBD2. The CDR3 loop reads CAISGSAGGGTGELFF. CDR3 nucleotides: TGTGCCATCAGTGGATCGGCGGGGGGAGGGACCGGGGAGCTGTTTTTT.